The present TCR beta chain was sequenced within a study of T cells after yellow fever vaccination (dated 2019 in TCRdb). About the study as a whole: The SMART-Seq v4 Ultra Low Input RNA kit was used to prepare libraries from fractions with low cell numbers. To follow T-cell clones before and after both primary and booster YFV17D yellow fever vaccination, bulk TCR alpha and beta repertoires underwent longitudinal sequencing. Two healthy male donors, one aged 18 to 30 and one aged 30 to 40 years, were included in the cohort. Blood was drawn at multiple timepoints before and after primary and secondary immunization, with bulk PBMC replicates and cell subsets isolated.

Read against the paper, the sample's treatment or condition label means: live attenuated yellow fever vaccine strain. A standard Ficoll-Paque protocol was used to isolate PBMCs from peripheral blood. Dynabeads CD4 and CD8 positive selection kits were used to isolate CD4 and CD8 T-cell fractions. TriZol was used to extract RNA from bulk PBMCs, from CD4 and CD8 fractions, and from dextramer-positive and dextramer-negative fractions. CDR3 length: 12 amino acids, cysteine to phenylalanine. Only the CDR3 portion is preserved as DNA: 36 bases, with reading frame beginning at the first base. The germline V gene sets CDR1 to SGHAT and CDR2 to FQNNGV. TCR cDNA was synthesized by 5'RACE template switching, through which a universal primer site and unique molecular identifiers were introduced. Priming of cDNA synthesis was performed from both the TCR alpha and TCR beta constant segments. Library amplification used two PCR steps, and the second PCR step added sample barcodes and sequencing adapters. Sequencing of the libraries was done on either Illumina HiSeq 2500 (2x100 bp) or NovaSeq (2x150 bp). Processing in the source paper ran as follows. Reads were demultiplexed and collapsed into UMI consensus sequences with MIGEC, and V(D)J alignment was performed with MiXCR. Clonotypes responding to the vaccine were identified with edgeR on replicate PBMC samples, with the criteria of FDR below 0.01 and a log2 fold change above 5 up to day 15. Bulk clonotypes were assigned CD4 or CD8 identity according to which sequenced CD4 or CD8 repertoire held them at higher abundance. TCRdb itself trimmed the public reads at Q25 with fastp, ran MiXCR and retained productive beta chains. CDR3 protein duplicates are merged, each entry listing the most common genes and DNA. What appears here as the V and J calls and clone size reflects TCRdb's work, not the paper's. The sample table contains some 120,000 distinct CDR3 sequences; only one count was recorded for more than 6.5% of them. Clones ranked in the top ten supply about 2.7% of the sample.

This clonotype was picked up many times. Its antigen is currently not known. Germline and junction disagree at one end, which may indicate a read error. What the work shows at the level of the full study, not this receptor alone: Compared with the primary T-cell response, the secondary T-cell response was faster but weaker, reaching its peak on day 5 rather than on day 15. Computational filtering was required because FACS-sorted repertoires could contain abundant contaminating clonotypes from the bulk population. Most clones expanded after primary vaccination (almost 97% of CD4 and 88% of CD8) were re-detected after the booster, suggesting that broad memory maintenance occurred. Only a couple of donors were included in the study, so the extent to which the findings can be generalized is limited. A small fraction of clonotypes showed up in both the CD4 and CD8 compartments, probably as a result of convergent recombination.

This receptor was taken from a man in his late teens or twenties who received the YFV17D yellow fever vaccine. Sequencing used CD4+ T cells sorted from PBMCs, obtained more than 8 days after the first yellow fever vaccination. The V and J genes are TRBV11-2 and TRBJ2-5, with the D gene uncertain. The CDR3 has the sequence CASSPHPPGEPF. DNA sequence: TGTGCCAGCAGCCCCCACCCCCCCGGAGAACCCTTC. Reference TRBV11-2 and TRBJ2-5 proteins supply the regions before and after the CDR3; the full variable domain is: EAGVAQSPRYKIIEKRQSVAFWCNPISGHATLYWYQQILGQGPKLLIQFQNNGVVDDSQLPKDRFSAERLKGVDSTLKIQPAKLEDSAVYLCASSPHPPGEPFGPGTRLLVL.